Listed below are T cell receptor beta chains from one sample, sequenced in a study of shared clonotypes between healthy human individuals. The method was immunoSEQ multiplex PCR; TCRdb's version includes in-frame clones alone and lacks a portion of them. The table has fewer than 1.6 million clones, 97% to 99% seen once. Source material: naive CD4+ T cells sorted from blood. These receptors originate from a man under 40 in good health. Each CDR3 is given without its conserved first and last residue. Each record gives: V gene, J gene, CDR3 protein.

>TRBV29-1|TRBJ2-1
SGSGTSGSTYNEQF
>TRBV19|TRBJ1-4
ASNPDRGANEKLF
>TRBV4-1|TRBJ2-7
ASSQGPGTGGDAQY
>TRBV4-3|TRBJ1-3
ASSQSSGNTIY
>TRBV11-3|TRBJ2-2
ASSLGGSGELF
>TRBV7-2|TRBJ2-7
ASSLRRGISYEQY
>TRBV14|TRBJ1-1
ASSPHGTEAF
>TRBV5-5|TRBJ2-7
ASSLGQGKVY
>TRBV2|TRBJ2-5
ASSLLGLQGGTQY
>TRBV6-5|TRBJ2-2
ASSLGRVLSGELF
>TRBV6-1|TRBJ1-2
ASSEAGTDGYT
>TRBV19|TRBJ2-1
ASGGDRKNNEQF
>TRBV30|TRBJ2-7
AWTGLASGEQY
>TRBV4-3|TRBJ2-1
ASSQAGGLYNEQF
>TRBV11-2|TRBJ1-2
ASRAGSPYGYT
>TRBV4-1|TRBJ2-1
ASSYAGQSPDNEQF